The 19 T cell receptor beta chains in this list originate from one sample, sequenced in a study of control samples from healthy donors and cancer patients. The protocol was immunoSEQ multiplex PCR, while the TCRdb copy is restricted to in-frame clones and leaves out a portion. The data contain over 90,000 clones, around 89% of them seen just once; the ten biggest clones take up about 18%. Sequenced material: PBMCs. The receptor set was obtained from a man aged 55 to 70 with lung cancer.

The chain joins TRBV27 to TRBJ1-6; maybe TRBD1 (5 bases). The CDR3 runs 14 residues. The germline V gene encodes CDR1 MNHEY and CDR2 SMNVEV (reference sequence). Trimming removed 7 bases at V and 9 bases at J, with 16 bases between. The CDR3 reads CASTPRDFGSPLHF. The CDR3 coding sequence is TGTGCCAGCACTCCTAGGGACTTCGGTTCACCCCTCCACTTT.

The J gene is TRBJ1-4, the V gene TRBV11-3; 10 bases agree with TRBD1. The CDR3 runs 15 residues. The germline V gene encodes CDR1 SGHNT and CDR2 YENEEA. Trimming took 5 bases from V and 7 from J; bases not matched to a gene: 7. CDR3 in DNA: TGTGCCAGCAGCACGGGACAGGGGTCTAGTGAAAAACTGTTTTTT. The encoded protein is CASSTGQGSSEKLFF.

The V and J genes are TRBV11-3 and TRBJ1-2; D gene ambiguous. The CDR3 runs 12 residues. V lost 4 bases to trimming and J lost 8 bases, with 11 bases between them. CDR1 is SGHNT and CDR2 is YENEEA in the germline V gene. CDR3 nucleotide sequence: TGTGCCAGCAGCTCCCGTATAGGAGGCTACACCTTC. Its translation: CASSSRIGGYTF.

The rearrangement uses TRBV5-4 and TRBJ2-5; 14 bases are shared with TRBD2. Germline lookup yields CDR1 SGHNT and CDR2 YYREEE (reference sequence). The CDR3 length is 16 residues. Germline trimming cut 0 bases from V and 3 bases from J; bases unmatched to any gene: 1. The CDR3 is CASSLGGLAGEETQYF. CDR3 sequence (DNA): TGTGCCAGCAGCTTGGGGGGACTAGCGGGAGAAGAGACCCAGTACTTC.

This sequence joins TRBV7-6 and TRBJ1-1; weak D call: TRBD1 (6 bases). V was clipped by 1 base and J by 4 bases, with 16 bases between them. This CDR3 region has 16 residues. The germline CDR1 and CDR2 sequences are SGHVS and FNYEAQ. The CDR3: CASSLGSQGSGTEAFF. The CDR3 bases are TGTGCCAGCAGCTTAGGATCCCAGGGGTCGGGCACTGAAGCTTTCTTT.

This chain links TRBV29-1 with TRBJ2-1, with 7 bases identical to TRBD2. Per the germline V gene, CDR1 is SQVTM and CDR2 is ANQGSEA. J was trimmed by 8 bases and V by 5 bases; bases with no gene match: 12. The CDR3 extends over 14 amino acids. The CDR3 loop reads CSVLVGGGLDEQFF. The CDR3 nucleotides read TGCAGCGTTCTCGTTGGGGGAGGGTTAGATGAGCAGTTCTTC.

V is TRBV4-1 and J is TRBJ2-2; D tentatively reads TRBD1 or TRBD2 (5 bases each). CDR3 length equals 15 residues. Between the trimmed V and J ends, which lost 6 bases and 4 bases, there was a span of 15 bases. Germline V lookup: CDR1 MGHRA, CDR2 YSYEKL. The CDR3 spells CASSFDGAGTGELFF. The CDR3 nucleotides are TGCGCCAGCAGTTTCGACGGGGCGGGCACCGGGGAGCTGTTTTTT.

Details on this clone: This CDR3 is also generated by other DNA sequences in the sample. The chain has TRBV2 and TRBJ2-1; TRBD2 matches 9 bases. Germline V gives CDR1 SNHLY, CDR2 FYNNEI. Trimming took 6 bases from V and 6 from J; bases not matched to a gene: 12. The CDR3 length is 16 residues. The CDR3 DNA reads as TGTGCCAGCAGCTTTTCCGGGACTAGCTCTGGCAATGAGCAGTTCTTC. This codes for CASSFSGTSSGNEQFF.

The chain recombines TRBV29-1 with TRBJ2-5, with D uncertain. The CDR3 covers 14 residues. Trimming took off 7 bases at V and 0 bases at J, with 15 bases between the two ends. Germline values: CDR1 SQVTM, CDR2 ANQGSEA. The CDR3 sequence is CSGLVDLYQETQYF. Here the CDR3 DNA reads TGCAGCGGTTTGGTAGATCTGTACCAAGAGACCCAGTACTTC.

The V call is TRBV6-5, the J call TRBJ1-1; D not resolved. V lost 6 bases and J lost 2, with 7 bases in between. CDR1 is MNHEY, CDR2 SVGAGI, per germline. The CDR3 loop spans 12 amino acids. CDR3 nucleotides: TGTGCCAGCAGATACGGAAACACTGAAGCTTTCTTT. Translating gives CASRYGNTEAFF.

This chain links TRBV18 with TRBJ1-5, with 9 bases aligning to TRBD1. V lost 5 bases to trimming and J lost 7 bases; unmatched junction nucleotides: 6. Germline CDR1 is KGHSH and CDR2 is LQKENI. The CDR3 covers 14 residues. CDR3 bases: TGTGCCAGCTCAAAACAGGGGGCAGAACAGCCCCAGCATTTT. Its protein is CASSKQGAEQPQHF.

This chain connects TRBV10-1 to TRBJ2-3, with 8 bases fitting TRBD2. Trimming cost V 1 base and J 1 base; bases outside gene matches: 4. This CDR3 comprises 16 residues. The germline gives CDR1 WNHNN, CDR2 SYGVQD (reference sequence). DNA of the CDR3: TGCGCCAGCAGTGAGTACGGTAGCGGGGGCACAGATACGCAGTATTTT. Amino acid sequence: CASSEYGSGGTDTQYF.

The gene calls are TRBV19 and TRBJ1-1, with D perhaps TRBD1 (5 bases). The CDR3 is made up of 14 amino acids. Germline V gene lookup returns CDR1 LNHDA and CDR2 SQIVND (reference sequence). Trimming removed 3 bases at V and 4 bases at J, with 12 bases between. The CDR3 loop is CASSIAGVGTEAFF. CDR3 sequence (DNA): TGTGCCAGTAGTATCGCGGGGGTTGGCACTGAAGCTTTCTTT. Full variable domain (rest looked up from reference TRBV19 and TRBJ1-1): DGGITQSPKYLFRKEGQNVTLSCEQNLNHDAMYWYRQDPGQGLRLIYYSQIVNDFQKGDIAEGYSVSREKKESFPLTVTSAQKNPTAFYLCASSIAGVGTEAFFGQGTRLTVV.

This chain uses TRBV19 with TRBJ2-2; unclear D gene. Germline V lookup: CDR1 LNHDA, CDR2 SQIVND (reference sequence). This CDR3 region has 15 residues. The ends were cut back, 3 bases at V and 8 bases at J, with 16 bases in the middle. CDR3 nucleotide sequence: TGTGCCAGTAGTATTCCCAGGCTAACTTCTGGGGAGCTGTTTTTT. Amino acids: CASSIPRLTSGELFF. The whole variable domain, filled in from reference TRBV19 and TRBJ2-2, reads DGGITQSPKYLFRKEGQNVTLSCEQNLNHDAMYWYRQDPGQGLRLIYYSQIVNDFQKGDIAEGYSVSREKKESFPLTVTSAQKNPTAFYLCASSIPRLTSGELFFGEGSRLTVL.

Comments on this clone: A read error may account for a junction end that differs from germline. The rearrangement links TRBV27 to TRBJ2-3; weak D call: TRBD1 (6 bases). CDR1 is MNHEY and CDR2 is SMNVEV in the germline V gene (reference sequence). This CDR3 comprises 11 residues. CDR3 protein: CASAWTDAQYF. Written as DNA, the CDR3 is TGTGCCAGTGCTTGGACAGATGCGCAGTATTTT.

This sequence joins TRBV5-1 and TRBJ2-1; 15 positions match TRBD2. The trim removed 4 bases at V and 9 bases at J, leaving 11 bases unmatched. There are 17 residues in the CDR3. Looked up from germline, CDR1 is SGHRS and CDR2 is YFSETQ. The CDR3 bases are TGCGCCAGCAGCGGCGGACTAGCGGGGGGGAAGGAAGGTGAGCAGTTCTTC. Translation: CASSGGLAGGKEGEQFF.

The chain carries TRBV25-1 and TRBJ2-5; 7 bases line up with TRBD1. V was clipped by 8 bases and J by 3 bases; unmatched bases: 9. Per germline, CDR1 MGHDK and CDR2 SYGVNS. The CDR3 contains 14 residues. This chain's CDR3 is CASQDRVWKETQYF. The CDR3 DNA follows: TGTGCCAGCCAAGACAGGGTTTGGAAAGAGACCCAGTACTTC.

V usage is TRBV11-3 and J usage is TRBJ1-2; D is possibly TRBD1 (6 bases). The V gene's germline CDR1 is SGHNT and CDR2 YENEEA. CDR3 length equals 15 residues. V was pared by 4 bases and J by 2 bases, with 14 bases between. CDR3 in DNA: TGTGCCAGCAGCTACAGACAGGTCCCAAACTATGGCTACACCTTC. As protein: CASSYRQVPNYGYTF.

The gene calls are TRBV27 and TRBJ2-3; 8 nucleotides line up with TRBD1. This CDR3 is 14 amino acids long. The germline gives CDR1 MNHEY, CDR2 SMNVEV (reference sequence). V was clipped by 4 bases and J by 6 bases; unmatched bases: 6. The CDR3 sequence is CASSSGQGRDTQYF. For the CDR3, the DNA is TGTGCCAGCAGTTCAGGACAGGGAAGGGATACGCAGTATTTT.